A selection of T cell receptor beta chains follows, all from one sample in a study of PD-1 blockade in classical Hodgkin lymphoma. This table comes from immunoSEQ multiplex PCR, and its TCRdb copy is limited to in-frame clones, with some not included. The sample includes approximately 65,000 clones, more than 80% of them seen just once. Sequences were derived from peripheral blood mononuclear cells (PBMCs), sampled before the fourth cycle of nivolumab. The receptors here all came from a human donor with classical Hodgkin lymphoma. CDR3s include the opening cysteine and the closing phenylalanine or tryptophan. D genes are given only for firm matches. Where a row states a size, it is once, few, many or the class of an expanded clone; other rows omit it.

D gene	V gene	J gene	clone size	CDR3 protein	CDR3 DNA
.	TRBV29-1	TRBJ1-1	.	CSVSRDKAEAFF	TGCAGCGTGAGCAGGGATAAGGCTGAAGCTTTCTTT
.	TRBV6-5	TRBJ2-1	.	CASSYSLRGIHNEQFF	TGTGCCAGCAGTTACTCGCTGAGGGGGATACACAATGAGCAGTTCTTC
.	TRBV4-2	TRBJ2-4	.	CASSQEDNSQNIQYF	TGTGCCAGCAGCCAGGAGGACAATAGCCAAAACATTCAGTACTTC
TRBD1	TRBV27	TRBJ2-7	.	CASSLSQGQPGYEQYF	TGTGCCAGCAGTTTATCCCAGGGACAGCCAGGCTACGAGCAGTACTTC
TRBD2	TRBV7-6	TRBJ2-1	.	CASSLGTSGGSEQFF	TGTGCCAGCAGCTTAGGGACTAGCGGGGGGAGTGAGCAGTTCTTC
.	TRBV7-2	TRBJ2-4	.	CASSLATWSKNIQYF	TGTGCCAGCAGCTTAGCGACTTGGAGCAAAAACATTCAGTACTTC
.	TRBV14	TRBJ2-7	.	CASSPNRYVQYF	TGTGCCAGCAGCCCGAATAGATATGTGCAGTACTTC
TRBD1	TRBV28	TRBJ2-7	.	CASSISGNRGEQYF	TGTGCCAGCAGTATTTCCGGGAACAGGGGGGAGCAGTACTTC
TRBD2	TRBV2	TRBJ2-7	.	CASSEMGGGSYEQYF	TGTGCCAGCAGTGAGATGGGGGGAGGGAGCTACGAGCAGTACTTC
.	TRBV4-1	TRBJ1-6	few	CASSQDPPEPTYNSPLHF	TGCGCCAGCAGCCAAGATCCCCCTGAACCGACTTATAATTCACCCCTCCACTTT
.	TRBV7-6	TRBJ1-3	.	CASIPPWGDTIYF	TGTGCCAGCATCCCACCCTGGGGGGACACCATATATTTT
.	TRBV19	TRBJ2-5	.	CASNAGRAPQETQYF	TGTGCCAGTAATGCGGGAAGGGCTCCCCAAGAGACCCAGTACTTC
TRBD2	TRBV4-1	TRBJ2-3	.	CASSQTGLAGEDTQYF	TGCGCCAGCAGCCAAACCGGCCTAGCGGGGGAAGATACGCAGTATTTT
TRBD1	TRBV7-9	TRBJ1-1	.	CASSQNRDSKNTEAFF	TGTGCCAGCAGCCAAAACCGGGACAGCAAGAACACTGAAGCTTTCTTT
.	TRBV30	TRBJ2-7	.	CAWASSSYEQYF	TGTGCCTGGGCCAGCAGCTCCTACGAGCAGTACTTC
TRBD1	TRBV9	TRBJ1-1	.	CASSVGQGATEAFF	TGTGCCAGCAGCGTCGGACAGGGGGCCACTGAAGCTTTCTTT
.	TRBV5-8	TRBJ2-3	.	CASSSAPADTQYF	TGTGCCAGCAGCTCCGCCCCGGCGGATACGCAGTATTTT
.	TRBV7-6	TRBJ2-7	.	CASSPSGGFRGEQYF	TGTGCCAGCAGCCCATCAGGAGGGTTCAGGGGCGAGCAGTACTTC
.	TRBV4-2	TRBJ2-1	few	CASSQESRAHNEQFF	TGTGCCAGCAGCCAAGAAAGCAGGGCGCACAATGAGCAGTTCTTC
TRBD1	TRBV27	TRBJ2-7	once	CASSPGQGIYEQYF	TGTGCCAGCAGTCCGGGACAGGGGATCTACGAGCAGTACTTC
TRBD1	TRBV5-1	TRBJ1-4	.	CASSLQGKEKLFF	TGCGCCAGCAGCTTACAGGGGAAGGAAAAACTGTTTTTT
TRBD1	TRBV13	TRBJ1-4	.	CASSGSDRVNEKLFF	TGTGCCAGCAGCGGGTCGGACAGGGTGAATGAAAAACTGTTTTTT
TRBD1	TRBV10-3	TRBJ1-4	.	CAISVSGGRFPPGKLFF	TGTGCCATCAGTGTTTCAGGGGGCCGTTTCCCTCCTGGAAAACTGTTTTTT
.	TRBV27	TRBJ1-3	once	CASTRDGNTIYF	TGTGCCAGCACGAGGGATGGAAACACCATATATTTT
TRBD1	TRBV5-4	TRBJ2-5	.	CASSSTGVGETQYF	TGTGCCAGCAGCAGCACAGGGGTGGGGGAGACCCAGTACTTC
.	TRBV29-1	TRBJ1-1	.	CSVRDTNTEAFF	TGCAGCGTTCGTGACACGAACACTGAAGCTTTCTTT
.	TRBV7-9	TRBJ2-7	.	CASSRRGTYEQYF	TGTGCCAGCAGCCGCAGGGGAACCTACGAGCAGTACTTC
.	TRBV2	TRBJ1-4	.	CASSEAVLQAPTNEKLFF	TGTGCCAGCAGTGAAGCGGTCTTGCAGGCTCCAACTAATGAAAAACTGTTTTTT
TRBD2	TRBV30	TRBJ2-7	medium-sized	CAWAPGLATYEQYF	TGTGCCTGGGCCCCGGGACTAGCAACTTACGAGCAGTACTTC
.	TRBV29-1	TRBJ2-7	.	CSVGTASSYEQYF	TGCAGCGTTGGGACGGCCAGCTCCTACGAGCAGTACTTC
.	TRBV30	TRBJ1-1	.	CAWNRVGDTEAFF	TGTGCCTGGAACAGGGTGGGGGACACTGAAGCTTTCTTT
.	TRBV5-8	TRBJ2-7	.	CASSFVSYEQYF	TGTGCCAGCAGCTTCGTCAGCTACGAGCAGTACTTC
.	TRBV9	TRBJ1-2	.	CASSVDGQSYGYTF	TGTGCCAGCAGCGTAGACGGACAGAGTTATGGCTACACCTTC
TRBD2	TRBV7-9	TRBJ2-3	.	CASSLSSGGPTDTQYF	TGTGCCAGCAGCTTAAGTAGCGGGGGGCCCACAGATACGCAGTATTTT
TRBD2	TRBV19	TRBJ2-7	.	CASSMISGDYEQYF	TGTGCCAGTAGTATGATTAGCGGGGACTACGAGCAGTACTTC
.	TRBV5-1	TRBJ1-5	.	CASTTVPDQPQHF	TGCGCCAGCACGACAGTCCCCGATCAGCCCCAGCATTTT
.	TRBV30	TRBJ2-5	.	CAWSDTGRGEETQYF	TGTGCCTGGAGTGATACAGGGAGGGGGGAAGAGACCCAGTACTTC
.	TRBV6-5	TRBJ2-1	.	CASSYFPGGEQFF	TGTGCCAGCAGTTACTTTCCTGGGGGGGAGCAGTTCTTC
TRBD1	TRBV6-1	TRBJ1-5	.	CASSEADRTGQPQHF	TGTGCCAGCAGTGAAGCCGACAGGACAGGACAGCCCCAGCATTTT
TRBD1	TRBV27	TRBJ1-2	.	CASSSTRQGPDYGYTF	TGTGCCAGCAGTTCGACAAGACAGGGCCCTGACTATGGCTACACCTTC
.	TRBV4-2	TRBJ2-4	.	CASSQDSAAGTKNIQYF	TGTGCCAGCAGCCAAGATTCGGCGGCTGGGACCAAAAACATTCAGTACTTC
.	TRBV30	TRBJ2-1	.	CAWSVPASNNEQFF	TGTGCCTGGAGTGTACCAGCTAGCAACAATGAGCAGTTCTTC
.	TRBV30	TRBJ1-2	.	CAWKFSRGYGYTF	TGTGCCTGGAAGTTTAGTCGGGGCTATGGCTACACCTTC
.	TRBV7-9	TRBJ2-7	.	CASSSPGSPPPQYF	TGTGCCAGCAGCTCCCCCGGGTCCCCCCCTCCGCAGTACTTC
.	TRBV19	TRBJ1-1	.	CASSTFGEAFF	TGTGCCAGTAGTACGTTCGGAGAAGCTTTCTTT
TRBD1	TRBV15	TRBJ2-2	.	CATSRGSYRGNTGELFF	TGTGCCACCAGCAGAGGGTCTTACAGGGGAAACACCGGGGAGCTGTTTTTT
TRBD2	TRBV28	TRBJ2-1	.	CASSFGSVAGYNEQFF	TGTGCCAGCAGTTTTGGTTCAGTAGCGGGTTACAATGAGCAGTTCTTC
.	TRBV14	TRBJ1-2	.	CASGEGGYGYTF	TGTGCCAGCGGCGAGGGTGGTTATGGCTACACCTTC